This is a list of T cell receptor beta chains from one sample in a study of T cell repertoires in cytomegalovirus infection. From the reads, TCRdb called clonotypes with MiXCR, one entry per CDR3 protein. The data hold 250,000 to 300,000 distinct CDR3 sequences, with approximately 17% observed a single time. The source material was CD8+ T cells from PBMCs. These receptors all come from a human donor in good health (CMV status not recorded). Some clones in this sample may be carry-over from other donors' samples. Both conserved end residues are part of each CDR3. The order of the fields is V gene, CDR3 length, J gene, CDR3 protein.

TRBV7-2,17,TRBJ2-5,CASSFNSGTGQQETQYF
TRBV27,13,TRBJ2-6,CASSLGTNNVLTF
TRBV18,13,TRBJ2-5,CASSPVAGETQYF
TRBV7-2,18,TRBJ2-1,CASSSAVGGVSSYNEQFF
TRBV14,17,TRBJ2-5,CASSQGFAGRPSETQYF
TRBV27,17,TRBJ1-2,CASSLTGTRIPNYGYTF
TRBV5-5,16,TRBJ1-4,CASSQDEAATNEKLFF
TRBV5-1,14,TRBJ1-1,CASKKVTGGTEAFF
TRBV7-6,16,TRBJ2-2,CASSLGRGSTAGELFF
TRBV12-3/TRBV12-4,16,TRBJ2-3,CASSFDVDRQEDTQYF
TRBV4-1,17,TRBJ2-1,CASSQKPRNGGYNEQFF
TRBV28,13,TRBJ1-5,CASSPGRNQPQHF
TRBV9,16,TRBJ1-2,CASSVPGQGENYDYTF
TRBV10-3,16,TRBJ2-1,CAISESASGGYNEQFF
TRBV7-8,13,TRBJ2-3,CASSLLFTDTQYF
TRBV5-5,15,TRBJ2-5,CASSERTVLRETQYF
TRBV11-2,14,TRBJ1-2,CASSLGLGGLGYTF
TRBV7-3,15,TRBJ2-7,CASSVSASPGVEQYF
TRBV28,13,TRBJ2-7,CASSFDNSYEQYF
TRBV25-1,14,TRBJ1-6,CASSARATNSPLHF
TRBV3-1,18,TRBJ1-1,CASSQDWMAGRMNTEAFF
TRBV7-9,14,TRBJ1-1,CASSQTSDILGAFF
TRBV14,18,TRBJ2-3,CASSQDLAAGGPKDTQYF
TRBV7-9,15,TRBJ1-2,CASSLMQGSNYGYTF
TRBV7-9,16,TRBJ2-7,CASSSLGGIDSYEQYF
TRBV6-1,13,TRBJ1-1,CASSYGGPAEAFF
TRBV15,15,TRBJ1-2,CATSNELSDHYGYTF
TRBV20-1,15,TRBJ1-2,CSAIKPGLLGYGYTF
TRBV20-1,17,TRBJ2-1,CSARSTSGSYSYNEQFF
TRBV12-3/TRBV12-4,16,TRBJ2-5,CASSLLGEGSEETQYF
TRBV6-1,15,TRBJ1-6,CASSSGPESNSPLHF
TRBV28,14,TRBJ2-1,CASSLPRSYNEQFF
TRBV7-6,16,TRBJ1-4,CASSLVQGLPNEKLFF